The clone carrying this TCR beta chain showed up just a few times. The germline V and J ends were trimmed by 0 bases and 3 bases, with 15 bases remaining between them. Germline V lookup: CDR1 LGHNA, CDR2 YSLEER. This CDR3 region has 17 residues. In TCRdb, the RT-PCR reads were re-called with MiXCR into one record per CDR3 protein. This repertoire shows more than 550,000 distinct CDR3 sequences, approximately 15% found once; its top ten account for 3% to 4.5%. This sequence joins TRBV4-3 and TRBJ2-4, with D uncertain. The TCR sequence derives from a female donor in good health, serving as a healthy control. What was sequenced was memory CD4+ T cells from blood. CDR3 protein: CASSQDDVGIGKNIQYF. CDR3 coding DNA: TGCGCCAGCAGCCAAGATGACGTTGGAATTGGCAAAAACATTCAGTACTTC.